The 2 T cell receptor beta chains below were found in one sample sequenced in a study of brain T cells in children with intractable seizures. Produced via immunoSEQ multiplex PCR; TCRdb's table is partial and in-frame only. This repertoire shows tens of thousands of clones, approximately 89% found once; its top ten account for 20% to 25%. This specimen consisted of peripheral blood, obtained at surgery. These receptors were collected from a girl aged 2 to 9 with Rasmussen encephalitis and intractable seizures.

V is TRBV18 and J is TRBJ2-1; D gene unclear. Trimming shortened V by 2 bases and J by 6 bases, and 17 bases separated the two germline ends. Germline V gene sequence: CDR1 KGHSH, CDR2 LQKENI. This CDR3 is 16 amino acids long. The CDR3 DNA reads TGTGCCAGCTCACCATCGTCTAATGTTGGCCTCAATGAGCAGTTCTTC. Translation gives CASSPSSNVGLNEQFF. The whole variable domain, remainder taken from reference TRBV18 and TRBJ2-1, is NAGVMQNPRHLVRRRGQEARLRCSPMKGHSHVYWYRQLPEEGLKFMVYLQKENIIDESGMPKERFSAEFPKEGPSILRIQQVVRGDSAAYFCASSPSSNVGLNEQFFGPGTRLTVL.

The chain carries TRBV5-1 and TRBJ1-4; TRBD1 might be the D (6 bases). With 4 bases removed from V and 8 bases from J, the gap between germline ends came to 12 bases. CDR1 is SGHRS and CDR2 is YFSETQ in the germline V gene. CDR3 size: 13 residues. DNA for the CDR3: TGCGCCAGCAGCGGCCTTAGGGGGGAAAAACTGTTTTTT. It translates to CASSGLRGEKLFF.